The clone carrying this T cell receptor (beta chain) was counted between two and nine times. Antigen specificity is unknown. Germline CDR1 and CDR2: MNHEY and SVGAGI. This CDR3 is built from 14 residues. The V and J ends lost 1 base and 3 bases, in that order; junction bases with no gene match: 2. The sample belongs to a study of identical twins. Study-level findings and limits: Within twin pairs, the out-of-frame alpha sequences they shared showed excess low generation probability.

TCRdb ran MiXCR on the 5' RACE reads and lists one entry per CDR3 protein. This table has some 590,000 distinct CDR3 sequences, nearly 10% appearing once. These records were also assigned to another study, of yellow fever vaccine responses in identical twins. In that study: Twins showed a vaccine T cell response that reportedly seemed partly convergent, partly personalized.

This clonotype was obtained from a woman aged 18-35 years in good health. The sample taken for sequencing was PBMCs. J is TRBJ2-5 and V is TRBV6-5, with TRBD2 identical over 7 bases. The CDR3 reads CASSYFRGEETQYF. The CDR3 nucleotides read TGTGCCAGCAGTTACTTTCGGGGGGAAGAGACCCAGTACTTC.